These T cell receptor beta chains were read from a single sample in a study of siplizumab effects on memory and regulatory T cells. Assay used: immunoSEQ multiplex PCR; TCRdb lists only in-frame clones, some missing. The sample lists roughly 60,000 clones; nearly 98% were seen once. Material for sequencing was naive CD8+ T cells sorted from blood. The origin of the receptors is a human donor in good health. Each CDR3 is given with its conserved first and last residue. Fields, in order: V gene, J gene, D gene, clone size, CDR3 DNA, CDR3 protein. D genes are given only for firm matches. A row's size may be missing; if present it is once, few, many or a size class.

V gene: TRBV13
J gene: TRBJ2-6
D gene: TRBD1
clone size: NA
CDR3 DNA: TGTGCCAGCAGCTTCGGGACAGACGGCTCTGGGGCCAACGTCCTGACTTTC
CDR3 protein: CASSFGTDGSGANVLTF

V gene: TRBV4-1
J gene: TRBJ1-4
D gene: NA
clone size: NA
CDR3 DNA: TGCGCCAGCAGCCAAGATTTCCCGACGGGACAATTTTTGATTTTT
CDR3 protein: CASSQDFPTGQFLIF

V gene: TRBV9
J gene: TRBJ2-1
D gene: TRBD2
clone size: NA
CDR3 DNA: TGTGCCAGCAGCGTACCGGGGGGGCCCCTGGTATCGCCCTACAATGAGCAGTTCTTC
CDR3 protein: CASSVPGGPLVSPYNEQFF

V gene: TRBV11-3
J gene: TRBJ1-1
D gene: NA
clone size: NA
CDR3 DNA: TGTGCCAGCAGCTTGGTCCGGGACCCCCAGAACACTGAAGCTTTCTTT
CDR3 protein: CASSLVRDPQNTEAFF

V gene: TRBV7-9
J gene: TRBJ1-5
D gene: NA
clone size: NA
CDR3 DNA: TGTGCCAGCAGCTTAGAAGCGGAAAGCAATCAGCCCCAGCATTTT
CDR3 protein: CASSLEAESNQPQHF

V gene: TRBV7-9
J gene: TRBJ1-2
D gene: TRBD1
clone size: NA
CDR3 DNA: TGTGCCAGCAGCTTTCCACAGGGACAGAGTAACTATGGCTACACCTTC
CDR3 protein: CASSFPQGQSNYGYTF

V gene: TRBV7-9
J gene: TRBJ1-4
D gene: NA
clone size: NA
CDR3 DNA: TGTGCCAGCAGCTACCACGGGGGTGAAAAACTGTTTTTT
CDR3 protein: CASSYHGGEKLFF

V gene: TRBV29-1
J gene: TRBJ1-5
D gene: NA
clone size: NA
CDR3 DNA: TGCAGCGCCCTCTCTGTCGACAGAAATCAGCCCCAGCATTTT
CDR3 protein: CSALSVDRNQPQHF

V gene: TRBV5-4
J gene: TRBJ2-5
D gene: TRBD1
clone size: NA
CDR3 DNA: TGTGCCAGCAGGACAGGGGGAGGACAAGAGACCCAGTACTTC
CDR3 protein: CASRTGGGQETQYF

V gene: TRBV14
J gene: TRBJ2-7
D gene: NA
clone size: NA
CDR3 DNA: TGTGCCAGCAGCCACCCCGCGGGGCGGGGACTCTACGAGCAGTACTTC
CDR3 protein: CASSHPAGRGLYEQYF

V gene: TRBV27
J gene: TRBJ1-1
D gene: NA
clone size: once
CDR3 DNA: TGTGCCACCCGGGGGGGGCAGAAAACTTTTATGAACACTGAAGCCTTCTTT
CDR3 protein: CATRGGQKTFMNTEAFF

V gene: TRBV11-2
J gene: TRBJ2-3
D gene: NA
clone size: NA
CDR3 DNA: TGTGCCAGCAGCTTGGACTACACAGATACGCAGTATTTT
CDR3 protein: CASSLDYTDTQYF

V gene: TRBV9
J gene: TRBJ2-3
D gene: TRBD2
clone size: NA
CDR3 DNA: TGTGCCAGCAGCTTTCTACTAGCGGGGGCGGAAGATACGCAGTATTTT
CDR3 protein: CASSFLLAGAEDTQYF

V gene: TRBV7-9
J gene: TRBJ2-7
D gene: TRBD2
clone size: NA
CDR3 DNA: TGTGCCAGCAGCCCCCTCGCTAGCGGGGCATACGAGCAGTACTTC
CDR3 protein: CASSPLASGAYEQYF

V gene: TRBV2
J gene: TRBJ2-3
D gene: NA
clone size: NA
CDR3 DNA: TGTGCCAGCAGTGATTGGGCCACTCCAGATACGCAGTATTTT
CDR3 protein: CASSDWATPDTQYF

V gene: TRBV19
J gene: TRBJ1-2
D gene: NA
clone size: NA
CDR3 DNA: TGTGCCAGTAGTATGGGAGGCGATGGCTACACCTTC
CDR3 protein: CASSMGGDGYTF

V gene: TRBV5-1
J gene: TRBJ2-2
D gene: NA
clone size: NA
CDR3 DNA: TGCGCCAGCAGCTTTGCACTTACCGGGGAGCTGTTTTTT
CDR3 protein: CASSFALTGELFF

V gene: TRBV4-3
J gene: TRBJ1-4
D gene: NA
clone size: NA
CDR3 DNA: TGCGCCAGCAGCCAAGAGGTGGGGGGGGTTAATGAAAAACTGTTTTTT
CDR3 protein: CASSQEVGGVNEKLFF

V gene: TRBV4-2
J gene: TRBJ2-2
D gene: TRBD2
clone size: NA
CDR3 DNA: TGTGCCAGCAGCCTACTGACTAGCGGGAAAACGAACACCGGGGAGCTGTTTTTT
CDR3 protein: CASSLLTSGKTNTGELFF

V gene: TRBV5-4
J gene: TRBJ2-3
D gene: TRBD1
clone size: once
CDR3 DNA: TGTGCCAGCAGGACAGGGCGTGATGATACGCAGTATTTT
CDR3 protein: CASRTGRDDTQYF

V gene: TRBV9
J gene: TRBJ2-1
D gene: NA
clone size: NA
CDR3 DNA: TGTGCCAGCAGCGTTACGAGTGAGCAGTTCTTC
CDR3 protein: CASSVTSEQFF

V gene: TRBV28
J gene: TRBJ2-2
D gene: NA
clone size: NA
CDR3 DNA: TGTGCCATAGGACAGAACACCGGGGAGCTGTTTTTT
CDR3 protein: CAIGQNTGELFF

V gene: TRBV18
J gene: TRBJ2-5
D gene: NA
clone size: NA
CDR3 DNA: TGTGCCAGCTCACCACCGGACAGCCAAGAGACCCAGTACTTC
CDR3 protein: CASSPPDSQETQYF

V gene: TRBV7-2
J gene: TRBJ2-1
D gene: NA
clone size: NA
CDR3 DNA: TGTGCCAGCAGCCCCCTGGGGGCCTACAATGAGCAGTTCTTC
CDR3 protein: CASSPLGAYNEQFF

V gene: TRBV19
J gene: TRBJ2-7
D gene: TRBD1
clone size: NA
CDR3 DNA: TGTGCCAGTAGTATACAAGGGACAGCCTACGAGCAGTACTTC
CDR3 protein: CASSIQGTAYEQYF

V gene: TRBV27
J gene: TRBJ1-1
D gene: NA
clone size: NA
CDR3 DNA: TGTGCCAGCAGTTTTTATGGAAACACTGAAGCTTTCTTT
CDR3 protein: CASSFYGNTEAFF

V gene: TRBV10-3
J gene: TRBJ1-2
D gene: NA
clone size: NA
CDR3 DNA: TGTGCCCTCAGTGAGTCGGTGCCCTATGGCTACACCTTC
CDR3 protein: CALSESVPYGYTF

V gene: TRBV27
J gene: TRBJ2-5
D gene: TRBD2
clone size: NA
CDR3 DNA: TGTGCCAGCAGTTTATTTGGGACTAGCTTATTCATGGAGACCCAGTACTTC
CDR3 protein: CASSLFGTSLFMETQYF

V gene: TRBV4-1
J gene: TRBJ1-5
D gene: TRBD1
clone size: NA
CDR3 DNA: TGCGCCAGCAGCCCGATGACAGGGATGGATCAGCCCCAGCATTTT
CDR3 protein: CASSPMTGMDQPQHF

V gene: TRBV7-9
J gene: TRBJ1-2
D gene: NA
clone size: NA
CDR3 DNA: TGTGCCAGCAGCTCAAACCCCCTGTATGAAGGGGAACCTTATGGCTACACCTTC
CDR3 protein: CASSSNPLYEGEPYGYTF

V gene: TRBV9
J gene: TRBJ1-4
D gene: TRBD1
clone size: NA
CDR3 DNA: TGTGCCAGCAGCGGGCCGGGACAGGGAGCAACTAATGAAAAACTGTTTTTT
CDR3 protein: CASSGPGQGATNEKLFF

V gene: TRBV30
J gene: TRBJ2-7
D gene: NA
clone size: once
CDR3 DNA: TGTGCCTGGAGTGTTTCGGGTAACGAGCAGTACTTC
CDR3 protein: CAWSVSGNEQYF

V gene: TRBV7-9
J gene: TRBJ2-7
D gene: NA
clone size: NA
CDR3 DNA: TGTGCCAGCAGCTTTCCGGGGGACTACGAGCAGTACTTC
CDR3 protein: CASSFPGDYEQYF

V gene: TRBV5-3
J gene: TRBJ1-4
D gene: NA
clone size: NA
CDR3 DNA: TGTGCCAGAAGAGGCGCAGCCAATGCAACTAATGAAAAACTGTTTTTT
CDR3 protein: CARRGAANATNEKLFF

V gene: TRBV7-2
J gene: TRBJ2-7
D gene: NA
clone size: NA
CDR3 DNA: TGTGCCAGCAGCTTAGTAGCGGCTTCTATCTCCTACGAGCAGTACTTC
CDR3 protein: CASSLVAASISYEQYF

V gene: TRBV25-1
J gene: TRBJ2-7
D gene: NA
clone size: NA
CDR3 DNA: TGTGCCAGCAGTGAATCGGCCCGCATGGCCTACGAGCAGTACTTC
CDR3 protein: CASSESARMAYEQYF

V gene: TRBV6-5
J gene: TRBJ1-1
D gene: TRBD1
clone size: NA
CDR3 DNA: TGTGCCAGCAGTTTTCTAGGGGGCGAAGGGGCCACTGAAGCTTTCTTT
CDR3 protein: CASSFLGGEGATEAFF

V gene: TRBV4-1
J gene: TRBJ2-7
D gene: TRBD1
clone size: NA
CDR3 DNA: TGCGCCAGCAGCCAAGAGGACAGGGGGGGTGACGAGCAGTACTTC
CDR3 protein: CASSQEDRGGDEQYF

V gene: TRBV7-2
J gene: TRBJ1-2
D gene: NA
clone size: NA
CDR3 DNA: TGTGCCAGCAGCTCCCTGACGGGTTCTAACTATGGCTACACCTTC
CDR3 protein: CASSSLTGSNYGYTF

V gene: TRBV28
J gene: TRBJ1-5
D gene: NA
clone size: few
CDR3 DNA: TGTGCCAGCAGTCTCTCCCTTACAGGGAGTGGTCAGCCCCAGCATTTT
CDR3 protein: CASSLSLTGSGQPQHF

V gene: TRBV11-2
J gene: TRBJ1-6
D gene: NA
clone size: NA
CDR3 DNA: TGTGCCAGCAGCTTAGAGGCAGATACAGTTTCACCCCTCCACTTT
CDR3 protein: CASSLEADTVSPLHF

V gene: TRBV28
J gene: TRBJ2-3
D gene: TRBD1
clone size: NA
CDR3 DNA: TGTGCCAACAGTTTATGGGTACAGGGGAGCACAGATACGCAGTATTTT
CDR3 protein: CANSLWVQGSTDTQYF

V gene: TRBV5-4
J gene: TRBJ2-7
D gene: NA
clone size: NA
CDR3 DNA: TGTGCCAGCAGCTTGGGGGGAGCTCCCTACGAGCAGTACTTC
CDR3 protein: CASSLGGAPYEQYF

V gene: TRBV5-1
J gene: TRBJ1-2
D gene: NA
clone size: NA
CDR3 DNA: TGCGCCAGCAGCCCAGATGATGGATTGAATGGCTACACCTTC
CDR3 protein: CASSPDDGLNGYTF

V gene: TRBV6-5
J gene: TRBJ2-1
D gene: TRBD1
clone size: NA
CDR3 DNA: TGTGCCAGCAGCCAGGGGGTTGAGCAGTTCTTC
CDR3 protein: CASSQGVEQFF

V gene: TRBV28
J gene: TRBJ2-1
D gene: NA
clone size: once
CDR3 DNA: TGTGCCAGCAGCTTCCTGGCTGAGCAGTTCTTC
CDR3 protein: CASSFLAEQFF

V gene: TRBV7-2
J gene: TRBJ2-7
D gene: TRBD1
clone size: NA
CDR3 DNA: TGTGCCAGCAGCACAGGGACAGGGTTTATCGACGAGCAGTACTTC
CDR3 protein: CASSTGTGFIDEQYF

V gene: TRBV5-6
J gene: TRBJ2-3
D gene: NA
clone size: NA
CDR3 DNA: TGTGCCAGCAGCTTGATCCGGGATACGCAGTATTTT
CDR3 protein: CASSLIRDTQYF

V gene: TRBV7-2
J gene: TRBJ1-1
D gene: TRBD1
clone size: NA
CDR3 DNA: TGTGCCAGCAGCCCTATAGGGACAGAGAACACTGAAGCTTTCTTT
CDR3 protein: CASSPIGTENTEAFF

V gene: TRBV4-3
J gene: TRBJ2-7
D gene: TRBD2
clone size: NA
CDR3 DNA: TGCGCCAGCAGCCAAGACGGAGGCGGGACTAGGAGCGAGCAGTACTTC
CDR3 protein: CASSQDGGGTRSEQYF

V gene: TRBV15
J gene: TRBJ1-1
D gene: NA
clone size: NA
CDR3 DNA: TGTGCCACCTCGGCGGAGAACACTGAAGCTTTCTTT
CDR3 protein: CATSAENTEAFF

V gene: TRBV9
J gene: TRBJ2-5
D gene: NA
clone size: once
CDR3 DNA: TGTGCCAGCAGCGTAGCAGCGGGTGGAGAGACCCAGTACTTC
CDR3 protein: CASSVAAGGETQYF

V gene: TRBV5-6
J gene: TRBJ1-5
D gene: TRBD1
clone size: NA
CDR3 DNA: TGTGCCAGCAGCATCGGGACAGGGGATCAGCCCCAGCATTTT
CDR3 protein: CASSIGTGDQPQHF

V gene: TRBV28
J gene: TRBJ2-1
D gene: NA
clone size: NA
CDR3 DNA: TGTGCCAGCGGATCTACAGAGGCCCACTACAATGAGCAGTTCTTC
CDR3 protein: CASGSTEAHYNEQFF